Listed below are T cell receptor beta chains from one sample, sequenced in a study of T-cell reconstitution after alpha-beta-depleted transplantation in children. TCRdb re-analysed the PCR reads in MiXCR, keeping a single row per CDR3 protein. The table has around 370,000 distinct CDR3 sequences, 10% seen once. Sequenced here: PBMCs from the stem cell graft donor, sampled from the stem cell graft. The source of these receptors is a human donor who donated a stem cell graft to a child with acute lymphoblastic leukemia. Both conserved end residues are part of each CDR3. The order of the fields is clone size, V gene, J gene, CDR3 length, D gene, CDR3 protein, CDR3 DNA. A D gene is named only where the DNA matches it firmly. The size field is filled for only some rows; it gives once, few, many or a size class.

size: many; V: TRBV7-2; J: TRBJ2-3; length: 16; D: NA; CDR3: CASSPLGPGRSDTQYF; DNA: TGTGCCAGCAGCCCCCTGGGGCCCGGGCGGTCAGATACGCAGTATTTT
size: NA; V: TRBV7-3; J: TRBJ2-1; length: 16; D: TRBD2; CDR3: CASSLTSLADYNEQFF; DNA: TGTGCCAGCAGCTTAACTTCCCTAGCGGACTACAATGAGCAGTTCTTC
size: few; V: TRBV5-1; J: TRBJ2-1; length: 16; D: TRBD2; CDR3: CASSAVTSGSPNEQFF; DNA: TGCGCCAGCAGCGCAGTGACTAGCGGGAGTCCCAATGAGCAGTTCTTC
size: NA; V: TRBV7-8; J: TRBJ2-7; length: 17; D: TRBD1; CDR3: CASSLVGQGAQPYEQYF; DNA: TGTGCCAGCAGCTTAGTGGGACAGGGGGCTCAGCCCTACGAGCAGTACTTC
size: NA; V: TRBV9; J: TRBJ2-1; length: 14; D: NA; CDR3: CASSVGAGTNEQFF; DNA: TGTGCCAGCAGCGTTGGGGCGGGGACCAATGAGCAGTTCTTC
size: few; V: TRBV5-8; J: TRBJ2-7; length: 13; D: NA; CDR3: CASSWGTTYEQYF; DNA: TGTGCCAGCAGCTGGGGGACGACCTACGAGCAGTACTTC
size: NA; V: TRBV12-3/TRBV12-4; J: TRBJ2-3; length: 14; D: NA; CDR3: CASSPLVGTDTQYF; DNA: TGTGCCAGCAGTCCGTTGGTGGGCACAGATACGCAGTATTTT
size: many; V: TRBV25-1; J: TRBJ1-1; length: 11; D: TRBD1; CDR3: CASIEGAGAFF; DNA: TGTGCCAGCATCGAGGGGGCAGGAGCTTTCTTT
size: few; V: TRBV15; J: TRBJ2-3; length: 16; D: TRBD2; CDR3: CATSRESLAGVNTQYF; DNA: TGTGCCACCAGCAGAGAAAGCCTAGCGGGAGTAAATACGCAGTATTTT
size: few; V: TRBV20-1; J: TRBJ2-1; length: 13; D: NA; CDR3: CSASIVGYNEQFF; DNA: TGCAGTGCTAGTATCGTCGGGTACAATGAGCAGTTCTTC
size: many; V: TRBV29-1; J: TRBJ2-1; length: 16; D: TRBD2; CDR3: CSVAGTSGRGHNEQFF; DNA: TGCAGCGTGGCAGGGACTAGCGGGAGGGGGCACAATGAGCAGTTCTTC
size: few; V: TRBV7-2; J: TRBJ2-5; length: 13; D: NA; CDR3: CASSSIQGETQYF; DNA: TGTGCCAGCAGCAGTATCCAAGGGGAGACCCAGTACTTC
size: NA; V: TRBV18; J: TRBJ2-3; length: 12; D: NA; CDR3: CASSPWTDTQYF; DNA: TGTGCCAGCTCACCCTGGACAGATACGCAGTATTTT
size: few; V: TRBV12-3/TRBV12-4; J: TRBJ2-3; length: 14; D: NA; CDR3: CASSPTGNTDTQYF; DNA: TGTGCCAGCAGTCCTACAGGGAACACAGATACGCAGTATTTT
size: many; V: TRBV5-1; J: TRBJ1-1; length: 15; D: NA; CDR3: CASSLFPGDDTEAFF; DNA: TGCGCCAGCAGCTTGTTTCCGGGGGACGACACTGAAGCTTTCTTT
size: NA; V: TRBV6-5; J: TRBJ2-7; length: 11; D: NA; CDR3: CASSYRYEQYF; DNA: TGTGCCAGCAGTTACCGTTACGAGCAGTACTTC
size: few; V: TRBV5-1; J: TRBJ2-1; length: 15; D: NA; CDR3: CASSLFRFSYNEQFF; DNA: TGCGCCAGCAGCTTGTTTCGATTTTCCTACAATGAGCAGTTCTTC
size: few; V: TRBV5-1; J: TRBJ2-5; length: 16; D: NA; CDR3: CASSLVLSGDQETQYF; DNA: TGCGCCAGCAGCTTGGTTTTATCGGGAGACCAAGAGACCCAGTACTTC
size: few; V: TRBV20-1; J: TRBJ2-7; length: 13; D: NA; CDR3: CSARPSTGYEQYF; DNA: TGCAGTGCTAGACCCTCAACCGGCTACGAGCAGTACTTC
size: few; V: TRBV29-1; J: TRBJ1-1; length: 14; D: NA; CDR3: CSVGSVGANTEAFF; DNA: TGCAGCGTTGGTAGTGTAGGGGCGAACACTGAAGCTTTCTTT
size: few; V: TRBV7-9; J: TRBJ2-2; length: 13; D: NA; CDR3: CASDRLSIGELFF; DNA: TGTGCCAGCGATAGACTATCGATTGGGGAGCTGTTTTTT
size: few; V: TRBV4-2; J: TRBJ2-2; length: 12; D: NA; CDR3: CASSSGSGELFF; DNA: TGTGCCAGCAGCTCCGGGAGCGGGGAGCTGTTTTTT
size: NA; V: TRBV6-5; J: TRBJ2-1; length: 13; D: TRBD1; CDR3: CASSWTGDNEQFF; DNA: TGTGCCAGCAGTTGGACAGGGGACAATGAGCAGTTCTTC
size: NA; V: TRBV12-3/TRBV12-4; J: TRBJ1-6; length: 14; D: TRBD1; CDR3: CASSGGTDNSPLHF; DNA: TGTGCCAGCAGTGGGGGGACAGATAATTCACCCCTCCACTTT
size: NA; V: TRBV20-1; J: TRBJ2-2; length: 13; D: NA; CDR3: CSAPQINTGELFF; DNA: TGCAGTGCTCCTCAAATAAACACCGGGGAGCTGTTTTTT
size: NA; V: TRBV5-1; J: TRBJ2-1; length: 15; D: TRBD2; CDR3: CASSSEGLDYNEQFF; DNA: TGCGCCAGCAGCTCCGAGGGACTAGACTACAATGAGCAGTTCTTC